Listed below are T cell receptor beta chains from one sample, sequenced in a study of blood T cell repertoires in COVID-19. The method was immunoSEQ multiplex PCR; TCRdb's version includes in-frame clones alone and lacks a portion of them. Altogether about 160,000 clones are present, around 87% being singletons, with the ten largest covering 6% to 7%. Sequencing used peripheral blood. The source is an elderly man with acute or convalescent COVID-19. Both conserved end residues are part of each CDR3. D genes are given only for firm matches. Clone size is shown for a subset of rows, as once, few, many or a class of expanded clone.

TRBJ1-1 | . | . | TRBV5-1 | TGCGCCAGCAGCTTCAGGCCCCCCGCCGGGACACAGAACACTGAAGCTTTCTTT | CASSFRPPAGTQNTEAFF
TRBJ1-2 | few | . | TRBV6-4 | TGTGCCAGCAGTGACAGCAAGAAGGGCTACACCTTC | CASSDSKKGYTF
TRBJ1-2 | . | . | TRBV3-1/TRBV3-2 | TGTGCCAGCAGCCCCGAGGGGGGGGGACGGAACTATGGCTACACCTTC | CASSPEGGGRNYGYTF
TRBJ2-2 | . | TRBD1 | TRBV2 | TGTGCCGGCCGGGACAGGGGGACCGGGGAGCTGTTTTTT | CAGRDRGTGELFF
TRBJ1-1 | . | TRBD1 | TRBV3-1/TRBV3-2 | TGTGCCAGCAGCCCCGGGGACAGTGAAGCTTTCTTT | CASSPGDSEAFF
TRBJ2-2 | . | . | TRBV24-1 | TGTGCCACCAGTGATTCCAATCCCGGGGAGCTGTTTTTT | CATSDSNPGELFF
TRBJ2-1 | . | . | TRBV29-1 | TGCAGCGTATGGAGTGGCAATGAGCAGTTCTTC | CSVWSGNEQFF
TRBJ1-1 | . | . | TRBV4-1 | TGCGCCAGCAGCCAAATTCTCGGGCCGAGGGATGAAGCTTTCTTT | CASSQILGPRDEAFF
TRBJ1-1 | . | . | TRBV2 | TGTGCCAGCAGTAAGGAGGACAGCCCAATGAACACTGAAGCTTTCTTT | CASSKEDSPMNTEAFF
TRBJ1-3 | . | . | TRBV28 | TGTGCCAGCAGGCCCCCACAGGGATCCTCGAGCTCTGGAAACACCATATATTTT | CASRPPQGSSSSGNTIYF
TRBJ1-2 | . | TRBD1 | TRBV28 | TGTGCCAGCAGTACGGGACAGGGTAACTATGGCTACACCTTC | CASSTGQGNYGYTF
TRBJ2-1 | few | . | TRBV24-1 | TGTGCCACCAGTGATCTGGCGGCGGGGTACAATGAGCAGTTCTTC | CATSDLAAGYNEQFF
TRBJ1-1 | . | . | TRBV19 | TGTGCCAGTAGTCTACCGCTGGACACTGAAGCTTTCTTT | CASSLPLDTEAFF
TRBJ2-7 | . | TRBD1 | TRBV4-1 | TGCGCCAGCAGCCAAGCCCGGACAGGGAATGCCTACGAGCAGTACTTC | CASSQARTGNAYEQYF
TRBJ1-5 | . | . | TRBV2 | TGTGCCAGCAGTGAAGGGCAGGGCAATCAGCCCCAGCATTTT | CASSEGQGNQPQHF
TRBJ1-3 | . | . | TRBV12-3/TRBV12-4 | TGTGCCAGCAGCTTGTCCTCTGGAAACACCATATATTTT | CASSLSSGNTIYF
TRBJ1-4 | . | . | TRBV2 | TGTGCCAGCAGTGTGGGAGGGGTTGCTAATGAAAAACTGTTTTTT | CASSVGGVANEKLFF
TRBJ2-2 | . | . | TRBV21-1 | TGTGCCAGCAGCACTCGTGACAGCACCGGGGAGCTGTTTTTT | CASSTRDSTGELFF
TRBJ1-5 | . | TRBD1 | TRBV6-4 | TGTGCCAGCAGTGACCTCCGGGACAGGGGTATCCGAAATCAGCCCCAGCATTTT | CASSDLRDRGIRNQPQHF
TRBJ2-2 | once | TRBD1 | TRBV6-5 | TGTGCCAGCAACCGGGACAGTATACCCACCGGGGAGCTGTTTTTT | CASNRDSIPTGELFF
TRBJ2-5 | few | TRBD2 | TRBV6-5 | TGTGCCAGCACCGGGGGGTACCAAGAGACCCAGTACTTC | CASTGGYQETQYF
TRBJ2-7 | . | TRBD2 | TRBV27 | TGTGCCAGCAGCAGACTAGCGGGAGGGGGCGAGCAGTACTTC | CASSRLAGGGEQYF
TRBJ2-7 | . | . | TRBV28 | TGTGCCAGCACCCCGCAGGACAGCTTTTACGAGCAGTACTTC | CASTPQDSFYEQYF
TRBJ2-7 | . | . | TRBV6-5 | TGTGCCAGATTTGGGAGGGAGCAGTACTTC | CARFGREQYF
TRBJ2-6 | many | TRBD1 | TRBV18 | TGTGCCAGCTCACCAGAGGACAGGATTATCTCTGGGGCCAACGTCCTGACTTTC | CASSPEDRIISGANVLTF
TRBJ1-3 | . | . | TRBV18 | TGTGCCAGCTCCCCACCTCTCTTAGCCCGAGGAAACACCATATATTTT | CASSPPLLARGNTIYF
TRBJ1-3 | . | TRBD1 | TRBV2 | TGTGCCAGCATCAGGGACAGGGAAAACACCATATATTTT | CASIRDRENTIYF
TRBJ2-7 | . | . | TRBV3-1/TRBV3-2 | TGTGCCAGCAGCCAAGTCCACAGCCCTTCCTACGAGCAGTACTTC | CASSQVHSPSYEQYF
TRBJ2-1 | . | TRBD2 | TRBV9 | TGTGCCAGCAGCCCCCGGACTAGCGGGAGTTATGATGAGCAGTTCTTC | CASSPRTSGSYDEQFF
TRBJ1-2 | . | . | TRBV2 | TGTGCCAGCAGTGTATACAGTGACTATGGCTACACCTTC | CASSVYSDYGYTF
TRBJ1-2 | . | TRBD1 | TRBV10-2 | TGCGCCAGCAGTGGGGGGGACAGGCGAAACTATGGCTACACCTTC | CASSGGDRRNYGYTF